These T cell receptor beta chains were read from a single sample in a study of vaccination and CD4 T cells after COVID-19. No antigen has been assigned to these receptors. TCRdb re-called the PCR reads with MiXCR, one entry per CDR3 protein. The sample has about 21,000 distinct CDR3 sequences; around 50% are singletons. The source material was CD4+ T cells from blood, cultured in vitro. The receptors were gathered from a human donor who had recovered from COVID-19. The CDR3 runs from the conserved cysteine through the conserved F or W. The D gene is left open where the match is weak. Size is stated for part of the rows, as once, few or many counts, or as a class when the clone is expanded.

TRBJ2-5 TRBV19 few TRBD2 TGTGCCAGTAGCCCACAGCGGGAAGGGACCCAGTACTTC CASSPQREGTQYF
TRBJ1-1 TRBV6-4 - TRBD1 TGTGCCAGCAGTCCGGGACAGCAGAACACTGAAGCTTTCTTT CASSPGQQNTEAFF
TRBJ1-4 TRBV21-1 - - TGTGCCAGCAGCAACTTGGTATTGGGCCCCAATGAAAAACTGTTTTTT CASSNLVLGPNEKLFF
TRBJ2-1 TRBV20-1 large - TGCAGTGCTAGTCGCAGGAACAATGAGCAGTTCTTC CSASRRNNEQFF
TRBJ1-1 TRBV7-9 - - TGTGCCAGCAGCTTGTCCGGGGGCTACACTGAAGCTTTCTTT CASSLSGGYTEAFF
TRBJ1-1 TRBV7-9 few - TGTGCCAGCAGCTTATACGATTCCACTGAAGCTTTCTTT CASSLYDSTEAFF
TRBJ2-2 TRBV28 once TRBD2 TGTGCCAGCAGTTCAGGGGCGGGGGGCACCGGGGAGCTGTTTTTT CASSSGAGGTGELFF
TRBJ1-2 TRBV4-2 few - TGTGCCAGCAGTGCAATGAACTATGGCTACACCTTC CASSAMNYGYTF
TRBJ1-2 TRBV6-1 - - TGTGCCAGCAGGGACGGGCTCTATCGCTACACCTTC CASRDGLYRYTF
TRBJ1-4 TRBV20-1 few - TGCAGTGCCCAAGGGGGGACCACAACTAATGAAAAACTGTTTTTT CSAQGGTTTNEKLFF
TRBJ2-1 TRBV20-1 - - TGCAGTGCCCGGAGGGAAAGCGAAGGCGAGCAGTTCTTC CSARRESEGEQFF
TRBJ2-5 TRBV9 - - TGTGCCAGCAGCGTACGGGGGCAAGAGACCCAGTACTTC CASSVRGQETQYF
TRBJ2-7 TRBV7-9 - - TGTGCCAGCAGCAGGACCGGGACGGTGATCTCCTACGAGCAGTACTTC CASSRTGTVISYEQYF
TRBJ2-5 TRBV5-4 - TRBD2 TGTGCCAGCATCCAGGGGGTAGCGGGAGGAGGACAGACCCAGTACTTC CASIQGVAGGGQTQYF
TRBJ2-4 TRBV6-5 - - TGTGCCAGCAGTTACTCGGACTCACAGAATCCATACTTC CASSYSDSQNPYF
TRBJ2-5 TRBV20-1 - TRBD2 TGCAGTGCTACGAGAGCGGGAAGGGTCCAAGAGACCCAGTACTTC CSATRAGRVQETQYF
TRBJ2-3 TRBV10-3 - TRBD1 TGTGCCATCAGAGGTAGGACAGGGGGTTCAGCAGATACGCAGTATTTT CAIRGRTGGSADTQYF
TRBJ2-3 TRBV6-1 - TRBD2 TGTGCCAGCAGGTGGCGGGAGGTCACAGATACGCAGTATTTT CASRWREVTDTQYF
TRBJ2-7 TRBV21-1 few - TGTGCCAGCAGCGACCGGGACAGGGGATCCTACGAGCAGTACTTC CASSDRDRGSYEQYF
TRBJ2-7 TRBV20-1 - - TGCAGTGCTAGACTACCTAGCTCCTACGAGCAGTACTTC CSARLPSSYEQYF
TRBJ2-5 TRBV20-1 - - TGCAGTGCTAGTTCTCGCCAGCTCCAAGAGACCCAGTACTTC CSASSRQLQETQYF
TRBJ1-4 TRBV27 once - TGTGCCAGCAGTTTATCGTGGCACAATGAAAAACTGTTTTTT CASSLSWHNEKLFF
TRBJ2-3 TRBV6-1 - - TGTGCCAGCAGTGTAAACCCTCCAGATACGCAGTATTTT CASSVNPPDTQYF
TRBJ1-5 TRBV6-2/TRBV6-3 - - TGTGCCAGCACCCAGGGAATGGATCGCAATCAGCCCCAGCATTTT CASTQGMDRNQPQHF
TRBJ1-5 TRBV10-3 few - TGTGCCATCAGTGACCTCGGACAAAATCAGCCCCAGCATTTT CAISDLGQNQPQHF
TRBJ2-1 TRBV10-3 - TRBD1 TGTGCCAGCAGGATACGAACAGGGGCTAGTTCGTTCTTC CASRIRTGASSFF
TRBJ2-3 TRBV10-1 - TRBD2 TGCGCCAGCAGCCCCTTAGCGGGAGGGCCGGGAGATACGCAGTATTTT CASSPLAGGPGDTQYF
TRBJ2-2 TRBV6-2/TRBV6-3 - - TGTGCCAGCAGTTACGTGGCGACCGGGGAGCTGTTTTTT CASSYVATGELFF
TRBJ2-1 TRBV6-1 - TRBD2 TGTGCCAGCAGTGAAGCGCAGGGTTTCGGGAGGGGTAATGAGCAGTTCTTC CASSEAQGFGRGNEQFF
TRBJ2-7 TRBV5-1 - - TGCGCCAGCACCCCAGGGGCAGGGTCATTCTACGAGCAGTACTTC CASTPGAGSFYEQYF
TRBJ2-2 TRBV10-3 - - TGTGCCTCAGAGACGGGGAACACCGGGGAGCTGTTTTTT CASETGNTGELFF
TRBJ1-5 TRBV10-3 - - TGTGCCATCAGTGAAATGAATCAGCCCCAGCATTTT CAISEMNQPQHF
TRBJ1-5 TRBV6-1 - TRBD1 TGTGCCAGCATGGGACAGGTGGCGAATCAGCCCCAGCATTTT CASMGQVANQPQHF
TRBJ2-5 TRBV24-1 few - TGTGCCACCAGGGGGCCTTCGACCCAGTACTTC CATRGPSTQYF
TRBJ2-2 TRBV2 - - TGTGCCAGCAGTGAACGTTGGGTCGGGGAGCTGTTTTTT CASSERWVGELFF
TRBJ2-5 TRBV30 - TRBD1 TGTGCCTGGAGTCTCGGGACAGGTACCCAAGAGACCCAGTACTTC CAWSLGTGTQETQYF
TRBJ2-1 TRBV20-1 few - TGCAGTGCTAGAGATAAGGTAGGGGCCTACAATGAGCAGTTCTTC CSARDKVGAYNEQFF
TRBJ2-3 TRBV6-5 - - TGTGCCAGCAGTTACTCGTCGGCGAGCTTCACAGATACGCAGTATTTT CASSYSSASFTDTQYF
TRBJ1-2 TRBV7-2 - - TGTGCCAGCAGCTTAGCTGGGGGTTTGTTGTGGGGCTACACCTTC CASSLAGGLLWGYTF
TRBJ2-5 TRBV7-2 - - TGTGCCAGCAGCTTAATGGGGGGCGTAGAGACCCAGTACTTC CASSLMGGVETQYF
TRBJ2-3 TRBV7-2 - TRBD2 TGTGCCAGCAGCACCTCACTAGCGGGCGCAGATACGCAGTATTTT CASSTSLAGADTQYF
TRBJ2-7 TRBV24-1 few - TGTGCCACCAGTGGCCCAGGGCCCTACGAGCAGTACTTC CATSGPGPYEQYF
TRBJ1-1 TRBV30 few - TGTGCCTGGTTGGGGACGGCCAACACTGAAGCTTTCTTT CAWLGTANTEAFF
TRBJ1-2 TRBV29-1 - - TGCAGCGTTGGCCGGGACATCAACTATGGCTACACCTTC CSVGRDINYGYTF
TRBJ1-2 TRBV7-9 few - TGTGCCAGCAGCGTAACCGGGACCTATGGCTACACCTTC CASSVTGTYGYTF
TRBJ1-2 TRBV30 few - TGTGCCTGGAGTAACAAGGGGTATGGCTACACCTTC CAWSNKGYGYTF
TRBJ1-2 TRBV20-1 few TRBD1 TGCAGTGCCTCCGGGACAGCAATACCTAACTATGGCTACACCTTC CSASGTAIPNYGYTF
TRBJ1-5 TRBV18 - TRBD1 TGTGCCACCACCCGCGATACAGGGGGAGATCAGCCCCAGCATTTT CATTRDTGGDQPQHF
TRBJ1-5 TRBV11-2 - - TGTGCCAGCAGCAGACAGGAGCGTCAGCCCCAGCATTTT CASSRQERQPQHF
TRBJ2-3 TRBV29-1 - TRBD1 TGCAGCGTTAGACGTTTGTGGGACAGGGGCGCAGATACGCAGTATTTT CSVRRLWDRGADTQYF
TRBJ2-5 TRBV10-3 - - TGTGCCATCAGTGAGTCGACTCGGGAGACCCAGTACTTC CAISESTRETQYF